The entry that follows covers one T cell receptor (beta chain) sequence. This sample was included in a study of patients and donors after allogeneic stem cell transplantation. The J segment lost 2 bases and the V segment lost 5 bases, leaving 7 bases of the junction unmatched. The CDR3 extends over 16 amino acids. The germline V gene encodes CDR1 SGHRS and CDR2 YFSETQ. TCRdb re-analysed the RT-PCR reads in MiXCR, keeping a single row per CDR3 protein. The table lists approximately 430,000 distinct CDR3 sequences, roughly 17% of them singletons. The sequence derives from a human donor who was either an allogeneic HSCT recipient or a stem cell or donor lymphocyte infusion donor (not recorded which). It is not recorded whose cells these are; they may come from a transplant donor. The V and J genes are TRBV5-1 and TRBJ2-2; 9 nucleotides line up with TRBD2. The sequenced sample was blood, either unsorted or a sorted T cell fraction (not recorded which). DNA for the CDR3: TGCGCCAGCAGACCTCCGGGACTAGCCAACACCGGGGAGCTGTTTTTT. Translated: CASRPPGLANTGELFF.